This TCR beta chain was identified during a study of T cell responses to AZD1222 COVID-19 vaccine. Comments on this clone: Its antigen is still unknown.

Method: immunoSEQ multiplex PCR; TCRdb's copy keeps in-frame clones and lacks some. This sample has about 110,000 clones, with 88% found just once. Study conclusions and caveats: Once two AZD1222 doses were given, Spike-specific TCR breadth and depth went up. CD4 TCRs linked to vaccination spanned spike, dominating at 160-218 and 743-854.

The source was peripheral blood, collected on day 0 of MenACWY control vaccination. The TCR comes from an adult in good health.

Here the CDR3 DNA reads TGTGCCAGCAGTTTATCCCGGGGCGAGCAGTACTTC. It encodes CASSLSRGEQYF. The chain carries TRBV28 and TRBJ2-7; D possibly corresponds to TRBD2 (5 bases). The CDR3 contains 12 residues. Trimming removed 1 base from V and 6 bases from J, with 7 bases in between. Germline CDR1 and CDR2: MDHEN and SYDVKM.